The text below deals with one TCR beta chain. The antigen is not known. The data were obtained in a study of T cell responses to AZD1222 COVID-19 vaccine. V lost 3 bases to trimming and J lost 6 bases; unmatched junction nucleotides: 8. In germline, CDR1 is KGHSH, CDR2 LQKENI. There are 15 residues in the CDR3. Study results and caveats: The span of vaccine-associated CD4 TCRs extended across spike, with dominance at 160-218 and 743-854.

Assay used: immunoSEQ multiplex PCR; TCRdb lists only in-frame clones, some missing. The sample lists over 85,000 clones, 88% occurring once. The chain combines TRBV18 with TRBJ1-5, with 7 bases that match TRBD1. The source of this sequence is an adult in good health. Sequenced here: peripheral blood, sampled on day 0 of AZD1222 vaccination. CDR3 region: CASSPTGSPSQPQHF. The DNA for the CDR3 is TGTGCCAGCTCACCGACAGGGTCCCCATCTCAGCCCCAGCATTTT.